This passage covers 10 T cell receptor beta chains from one sample sequenced in a study of T cell repertoires in cytomegalovirus infection. These TCRs are of unknown antigen specificity. TCRdb fed the reads into MiXCR, producing one record per CDR3 protein. The table records 49,000 or so distinct CDR3 sequences, under 20% of them present only once. The sequencing used CD8+ T cells from cultured PBMCs, collected from culture after CMV antigen stimulation. Receptors were obtained from a human donor in good health (CMV status not recorded). Some clones in this sample may be carry-over from other donors' samples.

This clonotype has at least ten counts. The rearrangement joins TRBV20-1 to TRBJ2-2; TRBD1 matches 7 bases. The V gene end was trimmed by 0 bases and the J gene end by 6 bases; junction bases not matched to a gene: 10. CDR3 length: 16 amino acids. CDR1 and CDR2 (germline): DFQATT, SNEGSKA (reference sequence). The CDR3 nucleotides read TGCAGTGCTAGAGACGAGGACAGGCCACCAGCCGGGGAGCTGTTTTTT. This gives the protein CSARDEDRPPAGELFF.

The genes are TRBV25-1 and TRBJ2-2, with a tentative D call TRBD1 (6 bases). Trimming removed 10 bases from V and 2 bases from J, with 11 bases in between. In germline, CDR1 is MGHDK, CDR2 SYGVNS. The CDR3 is 13 amino acids. The CDR3 DNA reads TGTGCCATCCGGGACACAAACACCGGGGAGCTGTTTTTT. Amino acid sequence: CAIRDTNTGELFF.

Many counts were recorded for this clonotype. This rearrangement joins TRBV6-2 or TRBV6-3 to TRBJ1-2; 9 bases line up with TRBD1. From germline, CDR1 is MNHEY and CDR2 SVGEGT. V lost 6 bases to trimming and J lost 2 bases; unmatched junction nucleotides: 10. The CDR3 spans 16 residues. The CDR3 region has the DNA TGTGCCAGCAGGCCGGGACAGGGAAGGACCAACTATGGCTACACCTTC. This gives the protein CASRPGQGRTNYGYTF.

This clonotype has ten or more counts. The rearrangement uses TRBV9 and TRBJ2-1; tentative D call: TRBD2 (5 bases). The CDR3 contains 15 residues. The germline V and J ends were trimmed by 0 bases and 3 bases, with 10 bases remaining between them. The germline gives CDR1 SGDLS, CDR2 YYNGEE. The CDR3 here is CASSVGGALYNEQFF. In DNA form, the CDR3 reads TGTGCCAGCAGCGTAGGGGGAGCCCTCTACAATGAGCAGTTCTTC.

This clonotype was seen at least ten times. The gene calls are TRBV6-2 or TRBV6-3 and TRBJ2-4; maybe TRBD2 (5 bases). The germline V and J ends were trimmed by 6 bases and 0 bases, with 15 bases remaining between them. Per the germline V gene, CDR1 is MNHEY and CDR2 is SVGEGT. The CDR3 has 16 residues. CDR3 protein: CASRPPFREAKNIQYF. For the CDR3, the DNA is TGTGCCAGCAGACCCCCCTTTCGGGAAGCCAAAAACATTCAGTACTTC.

This clonotype occurred many times. The V call is TRBV7-9, the J call TRBJ2-2; D remains ambiguous. Trimming shortened V by 3 bases and J by 3 bases, and 5 bases separated the two germline ends. Germline CDR1 SEHNR, CDR2 FQNEAQ (reference sequence). The CDR3 is 13 residues long. Written as DNA, the CDR3 is TGTGCCAGCAGCTTCCGGGACACCGGGGAGCTGTTTTTT. This sequence encodes CASSFRDTGELFF.

This clonotype was recorded many times. The rearrangement links TRBV11-3 to TRBJ2-3; 16 nucleotides line up with TRBD2. The CDR3 spans 19 residues. V was pared by 5 bases and J by 1 base, with 9 bases of the junction left unmatched. CDR1 is SGHNT and CDR2 is YENEEA in the germline V gene. Written as DNA, the CDR3 is TGTGCCAGCAGCCTGCCGGGACTAGCGGGGGGGCGCGGCACAGATACGCAGTATTTT. Translating it yields CASSLPGLAGGRGTDTQYF.

The genes are TRBV7-9 and TRBJ1-5; D not certain. This CDR3 comprises 14 residues. V was pared by 2 bases and J by 3 bases, with 8 bases between. Germline-derived CDR1 and CDR2 are SEHNR and FQNEAQ (reference sequence). The CDR3 reads CASSLSGNNQPQHF. The CDR3 nucleotides are TGTGCCAGCAGCTTAAGTGGAAACAATCAGCCCCAGCATTTT.

In this sample, this clonotype turned up many times. CDR3 region: CASSYSLDPRPQHF. The DNA for the CDR3 is TGTGCCAGCAGCTATTCTCTAGACCCACGGCCCCAGCATTTT. This chain joins TRBV5-6 and TRBJ1-5; D is unresolved. This CDR3 region has 14 residues. V was trimmed by 3 bases and J by 9 bases, leaving 16 bases between them. Per the germline V gene, CDR1 is SGHDT and CDR2 is YYEEEE.

This clonotype was recorded a few times. The V call is TRBV6-2 or TRBV6-3, the J call TRBJ1-5, with D unresolved. V was cut by 2 bases and J by 5 bases, with 10 bases left in between. This CDR3 is built from 14 residues. The germline V gene encodes CDR1 MNHEY and CDR2 SVGEGT. The CDR3 spells CASSYLNTDQPQHF. CDR3 coding DNA: TGTGCCAGCAGTTACCTAAACACGGATCAGCCCCAGCATTTT.